This T cell receptor (beta chain) was sequenced during a study of T cell repertoires in cytomegalovirus infection. On the study more broadly: Recently identified HLA-C-restricted CMV epitopes were used, and well-studied HLA-B-restricted CMV epitopes were used as well. Indications came from public TCR beta signatures; they pointed to CMV infection and to a matching HLA type. Findings of the study overall: What dominated the ex vivo response were HLA-C-restricted CMV-specific TCR beta clonotypes.

Germline V gene data show CDR1 as SGHAT and CDR2 as FQDESV (reference sequence). CDR3 length equals 15 residues. J lost 4 bases, V lost 6 bases, and 7 bases had no gene match. TCRdb reanalysed the reads using MiXCR and keeps one entry per CDR3 protein. Altogether 650,000 to 900,000 distinct CDR3 sequences are present, around 29% being singletons, with the ten largest covering over 10%. This clonotype appeared many times. Its antigen is still unknown. The origin of this receptor is a human donor in good health (CMV status not recorded). Some clones in this sample may be carry-over from other donors' samples. Material: cultured CD8+ T cells from PBMCs, obtained from culture after CMV antigen stimulation. The chain couples TRBV11-1 to TRBJ2-2, with 8 bases aligning to TRBD2. In DNA, the CDR3 is TGTGCCAGCAGGAAGACTAGCGAACCCACCGGGGAGCTGTTTTTT. Translated: CASRKTSEPTGELFF.